One sample yielded the 21 T cell receptor beta chains listed below, sequenced in a study of cytomegalovirus exposure and HLA in healthy donors. PCR used 60 Vbeta primers and 13 Jbeta primers. TCRdb's table, derived via immunoSEQ multiplex PCR, lists solely in-frame clones and lacks some. The data contain about 89,000 clones, around 86% of them singletons. The specimen was PBMCs. The receptor set was obtained from a man between 25 and 39 years old in good health and CMV-seropositive.

This chain connects TRBV7-9 to TRBJ1-4, with TRBD1 as a possible D gene (5 bases). The germline V gene encodes CDR1 SEHNR and CDR2 FQNEAQ (reference sequence). V was clipped by 6 bases and J by 5 bases, with 13 bases between them. CDR3 length equals 14 residues. The CDR3 reads CASSPPRGNEKLFF. The CDR3 DNA follows: TGTGCCAGCAGTCCTCCGCGGGGGAATGAAAAACTGTTTTTT.

The genes are TRBV28 and TRBJ1-4; D might be TRBD1 (6 bases). CDR3 length: 13 amino acids. The V gene's germline CDR1 is MDHEN and CDR2 SYDVKM. V lost 7 bases to trimming and J lost 7 bases, with 13 bases between them. CDR3 sequence reads: CASKMGQPEKLFF. CDR3 in DNA: TGTGCCAGCAAAATGGGACAACCTGAAAAACTGTTTTTT.

This clone occurred a few times. Written as DNA, the CDR3 is TGTGCCTGGGGGGGACAGGGGTCCGCTAACTATGGCTACACCTTC. Its translation is CAWGGQGSANYGYTF. The V and J genes are TRBV30 and TRBJ1-2; 10 nucleotides match TRBD1. Germline V gene lookup returns CDR1 GTSNPN and CDR2 SVGIG (reference sequence). J gave up 0 bases and V 5 bases, and 6 bases lay outside the gene matches. The CDR3 has 15 amino acids.

The chain employs TRBV7-8 and TRBJ2-2; the D gene is possibly TRBD2 (5 bases). The V and J ends lost 1 base and 3 bases respectively, with 12 bases between them. CDR3 length: 16 amino acids. Germline V gene sequence: CDR1 SGHVS, CDR2 FQNEAQ. The CDR3 nucleotides are TGTGCCAGCAGCTTAGTTAGGACTTACTACACCGGGGAGCTGTTTTTT. Protein product: CASSLVRTYYTGELFF.

J is TRBJ2-1 and V is TRBV7-9, with D possibly being TRBD2 (5 bases). This CDR3 is 16 amino acids long. Germline loops: CDR1 SEHNR, CDR2 FQNEAQ (reference sequence). The V gene lost 1 base and the J gene lost 6 bases, with 16 bases spanning the gap. The CDR3 spells CASSLERSGLINEQFF. In DNA, the CDR3 is TGTGCCAGCAGCTTAGAACGTTCGGGATTAATCAATGAGCAGTTCTTC.

This chain uses TRBV28 with TRBJ1-1, with 8 nucleotides matching TRBD1. Germline CDR1 and CDR2: MDHEN and SYDVKM. This CDR3 spans 16 amino acids. J lost 5 bases, V lost 6 bases, and 14 bases had no gene match. CDR3 nucleotide sequence: TGTGCCAGCAGCCCTCCCGGGACAGGTTTGGGGACTGAAGCTTTCTTT. Translated, it gives CASSPPGTGLGTEAFF.

The chain is built from TRBV19 and TRBJ1-5, with D perhaps TRBD1 (5 bases). The CDR3 totals 13 residues. With 5 bases removed from V and 9 bases from J, the gap between germline ends came to 14 bases. Germline V lookup: CDR1 LNHDA, CDR2 SQIVND (reference sequence). CDR3 in DNA: TGTGCCAGTAGTTCGACAGTTATCCGGCCCCAGCATTTT. It translates to CASSSTVIRPQHF.

The rearrangement uses TRBV9 and TRBJ2-1; 12 nucleotides align to TRBD2. The CDR3 contains 17 residues. The germline CDR1 and CDR2 sequences are SGDLS and YYNGEE. Losses at the gene ends were 0 bases for V and 8 bases for J; bases not matched to a gene: 9. The CDR3 region has the DNA TGTGCCAGCAGCGTAGCCTCTCTAGCGGGAGGGGCCCATGAGCAGTTCTTC. Translating it yields CASSVASLAGGAHEQFF.

V usage is TRBV9 and J usage is TRBJ1-1; 8 bases agree with TRBD1. From germline, CDR1 is SGDLS and CDR2 YYNGEE. This CDR3 is built from 15 residues. V lost 2 bases to trimming and J lost 1 base; unmatched junction nucleotides: 4. The CDR3 here is CASSVGTGPNTEAFF. In nucleotides, the CDR3 is TGTGCCAGCAGCGTGGGGACAGGACCGAACACTGAAGCTTTCTTT.

The V call is TRBV9, the J call TRBJ2-1; unclear D gene. The germline CDR1 and CDR2 sequences are SGDLS and YYNGEE. The V gene lost 0 bases and the J gene lost 5 bases, with 9 bases spanning the gap. The CDR3 length is 14 residues. The CDR3 nucleotides are TGTGCCAGCAGCGTAGGACTGTTTAACAATGAGCAGTTCTTC. Protein: CASSVGLFNNEQFF.

The rearrangement links TRBV5-1 to TRBJ2-1; 8 bases agree with TRBD1. V shed 2 bases, J shed 7 bases, and the junction held 8 bases outside the gene matches. The germline gives CDR1 SGHRS, CDR2 YFSETQ. The CDR3 runs to 15 residues. CDR3 sequence (DNA): TGCGCCAGCAGCTTACTACCGGGACAGGCAAATGAGCAGTTCTTC. This gives the protein CASSLLPGQANEQFF.

V usage is TRBV7-8 and J usage is TRBJ2-3; D unresolved. The CDR3 is made up of 15 amino acids. Germline loops: CDR1 SGHVS, CDR2 FQNEAQ. Trimming removed 0 bases at V and 2 bases at J, with 9 bases between. CDR3 amino acids: CASSLASVSTDTQYF. The CDR3, as DNA: TGTGCCAGCAGCTTAGCGAGCGTGTCCACAGATACGCAGTATTTT.

This clone has just one count. This chain uses TRBV2 with TRBJ1-5; 7 bases fit TRBD1. Per germline, CDR1 SNHLY and CDR2 FYNNEI. The J segment lost 0 bases and the V segment lost 6 bases, leaving 8 bases of the junction unmatched. This CDR3 contains 16 residues. CDR3 residues: CASRTGATYSNQPQHF. For the CDR3, the DNA is TGTGCCAGCAGAACAGGGGCCACGTATAGCAATCAGCCCCAGCATTTT.

DNA of the CDR3: TGTGCCAGCAGTGAGTTATCGGGACAGCCAACAGAGCAGTACTTC. This codes for CASSELSGQPTEQYF. The chain couples TRBV6-1 to TRBJ2-7; 7 positions match TRBD1. The CDR3 covers 15 residues. CDR1 is MNHNS and CDR2 is SASEGT in the germline V gene. Unmatched junction bases numbered 12, after V lost 3 bases and J lost 7 bases.

The table lists this clone with a count of one. The chain links TRBV18 to TRBJ1-2; D gene ambiguous. In germline, CDR1 is KGHSH, CDR2 LQKENI. Trimming stripped 2 bases from V and 7 bases from J, with 8 bases between. The CDR3 has 12 amino acids. The CDR3: CASSPWGGGYTF. CDR3 DNA sequence: TGTGCCAGCTCACCATGGGGAGGTGGCTACACCTTC. The variable domain in full, with the rest retrieved from reference TRBV18 and TRBJ1-2, is NAGVMQNPRHLVRRRGQEARLRCSPMKGHSHVYWYRQLPEEGLKFMVYLQKENIIDESGMPKERFSAEFPKEGPSILRIQQVVRGDSAAYFCASSPWGGGYTFGSGTRLTVV.

Here the CDR3 reads CSVGGQGAPLSFF. The DNA of the CDR3 is TGCAGCGTTGGGGGACAGGGGGCTCCCCTCTCGTTCTTC. The genes are TRBV29-1 and TRBJ2-1; 12 nucleotides line up with TRBD1. Trimming took 4 bases from V and 15 from J; bases not matched to a gene: 10. The CDR3 length is 13 residues. Germline values: CDR1 SQVTM, CDR2 ANQGSEA.

This chain connects TRBV6-1 to TRBJ2-4, with TRBD2 identical over 10 bases. J gave up 7 bases and V 4 bases, and 13 bases lay outside the gene matches. The CDR3 totals 17 residues. Per the germline V gene, CDR1 is MNHNS and CDR2 is SASEGT. CDR3 sequence: CASSGGLLAGVGNIQYF. The CDR3 DNA reads as TGTGCCAGCAGTGGGGGCCTCCTAGCGGGAGTTGGGAACATTCAGTACTTC.

The chain combines TRBV6-4 with TRBJ1-2; 9 bases fit TRBD1. From germline, CDR1 is MRHNA and CDR2 SNTAGT. Losses at the gene ends were 6 bases for V and 8 bases for J; bases not matched to a gene: 4. This CDR3 has 12 amino acids. The CDR3 loop reads CASRPGQGGYTF. Here the CDR3 DNA reads TGTGCCAGCAGGCCGGGACAGGGAGGCTACACCTTC.

The chain uses TRBV2 and TRBJ1-1, with 9 bases identical to TRBD1. Germline V CDR1 and CDR2: SNHLY, FYNNEI. The CDR3 length is 13 residues. The trim removed 6 bases at V and 11 bases at J, leaving 10 bases unmatched. The CDR3 spells CASSPTGTGSAFF. CDR3 bases: TGTGCCAGCAGCCCAACTGGGACAGGGTCGGCTTTCTTT.

The chain joins TRBV2 to TRBJ2-5; the D gene is possibly TRBD2 (6 bases). Per the germline V gene, CDR1 is SNHLY and CDR2 is FYNNEI. CDR3 length: 13 residues. The V end was cut by 11 bases, the J end by 2 bases, with 15 bases between. This CDR3 reads CAGSLAFQETQYF. CDR3 in DNA: TGTGCCGGCTCCCTAGCGTTTCAAGAGACCCAGTACTTC.

This chain joins TRBV7-2 and TRBJ2-1; D perhaps matches TRBD1 (7 bases). V lost 5 bases and J 4 bases, leaving 15 bases between the germline ends. Germline CDR1 and CDR2: SGHTA and FQGNSA. The CDR3 consists of 15 residues. DNA of the CDR3: TGTGCCAGCAGCGCCACGACAGGGACTTACAATGAGCAGTTCTTC. Protein sequence: CASSATTGTYNEQFF.